The rows below give T cell receptor beta chains drawn from one sample of a study of T cell repertoires in aging, cancer and after chemotherapy. TCRdb reanalysed the multiplex PCR reads using MiXCR and keeps one entry per CDR3 protein. The table lists about 13,000 distinct CDR3 sequences, under 30% of them singletons. The sequenced sample was blood. These receptors were obtained from a human donor in good health. Each CDR3 is given with its conserved first and last residue. Fields, in order: D gene, clone size, J gene, V gene, CDR3 DNA, CDR3 protein. The D gene is left open where the match is weak. Size tells how often a clone was seen (once, few, many) or the class of an expanded clone, and some rows leave it out.

>TRBD1|NA|TRBJ1-5|TRBV7-6
TGTGCCAGCGGGGCAGGGGGGCCCAATCAGCCCCAGCATTTT
CASGAGGPNQPQHF
>TRBD1|NA|TRBJ1-1|TRBV11-2
TGTGCCAGCAGCTCAAGGACAGGGGGGTGGACTGAAGCTTTCTTT
CASSSRTGGWTEAFF
>NA|NA|TRBJ1-4|TRBV7-6
TGTGCCAGCAGCTTTTGGGATACAACTAATGAAAAACTGTTTTTT
CASSFWDTTNEKLFF
>TRBD1|NA|TRBJ2-7|TRBV28
TGTGGTCCCCGGGACAGGAGCTCCTACGAGCAGTACTTC
CGPRDRSSYEQYF
>TRBD1|NA|TRBJ1-3|TRBV2
TGTGCCAGCAGTCGGGACAGGGGCGACACCATATATTTT
CASSRDRGDTIYF
>NA|few|TRBJ1-1|TRBV12-3/TRBV12-4
TGTGCCAGCAAAATCTCACCAGAAAGGAGCGCTGAAGCTTTCTTT
CASKISPERSAEAFF
>TRBD1|few|TRBJ1-6|TRBV13
TGTGCCAGCAGCCACAGGGGAATCAATTCACCCCTCCACTTT
CASSHRGINSPLHF
>TRBD1|NA|TRBJ2-1|TRBV24-1
TGTGCCACCAGGGACCCCGGGACAGGGTCCAATGAGCAGTTCTTC
CATRDPGTGSNEQFF
>NA|NA|TRBJ2-2|TRBV6-5
TGTGCCAGCAGTTACTCGACGGGCGCCGGGGAGCTGTTTTTT
CASSYSTGAGELFF
>NA|few|TRBJ1-3|TRBV4-3
TGCGCCAGCAGCCAACGACACAGTTTCGGAAACACCATATATTTT
CASSQRHSFGNTIYF
>NA|NA|TRBJ2-1|TRBV19
TGTGCCAGTAGTATTTTCCCCGAGAGCGGGCTCCACAATGAGCAGTTCTTC
CASSIFPESGLHNEQFF
>NA|NA|TRBJ2-4|TRBV20-1
TGCAGTGCTAGAGAACGGGGAGCCAAAAACATTCAGTACTTC
CSARERGAKNIQYF
>TRBD1|medium-sized|TRBJ1-1|TRBV18
TGTGCCAGCTCACCCCAGGGGGGCAAGAACACTGAAGCTTTCTTT
CASSPQGGKNTEAFF
>TRBD1|medium-sized|TRBJ1-3|TRBV7-9
TGTGCCAGCAGCCCGGGACAGGGAAACACCATATATTTT
CASSPGQGNTIYF
>NA|few|TRBJ1-3|TRBV5-1
TGCGCCAGCACTTCCGGGACAAGCTCTGGAAACACCATATATTTT
CASTSGTSSGNTIYF
>NA|few|TRBJ1-3|TRBV18
TGTGCCAGCTCACCACCGCGAAAAGCGTACGGAAACACCATATATTTT
CASSPPRKAYGNTIYF
>NA|medium-sized|TRBJ1-3|TRBV20-1
TGCAGTGCTACACAGGGAGCGAGCACCATATATTTT
CSATQGASTIYF
>TRBD1|NA|TRBJ2-4|TRBV6-2/TRBV6-3
TGTGCCAGCAGTTACGGGGACAGGGGAATGAGGTACTTC
CASSYGDRGMRYF
>NA|few|TRBJ2-3|TRBV10-1
TGCGCCAGCAGTGATGGCGGATCCACAGATACGCAGTATTTT
CASSDGGSTDTQYF
>TRBD1|few|TRBJ1-2|TRBV13
TGTGCCAGCAGCTTCAGGGGGCTTACGGGTGGCTACACCTTC
CASSFRGLTGGYTF
>NA|few|TRBJ1-2|TRBV6-1
TGTGCCAGCAGCCTCCGGGGTCGATCCGAAGGCTACACCTTC
CASSLRGRSEGYTF
>NA|few|TRBJ1-1|TRBV20-1
TGCAGTGCTAGAGATCCGGGCATAGACACTGAAGCTTTCTTT
CSARDPGIDTEAFF
>TRBD2|few|TRBJ2-7|TRBV7-3
TGTGCCAGCAGCCCCGGGGGGTCCTACGAGCAGTACTTC
CASSPGGSYEQYF
>NA|few|TRBJ1-1|TRBV7-9
TGTGCCAGCTACAAGGGACGGCTGAACACTGAAGCTTTCTTT
CASYKGRLNTEAFF
>TRBD2|NA|TRBJ2-2|TRBV20-1
TGCAGTGCTCCCCCGGGGGAGCGGGGGGGATCCGGGGAGCTGTTTTTT
CSAPPGERGGSGELFF
>TRBD1|medium-sized|TRBJ1-2|TRBV15
TGTGCCACCAGTTACCTCCCGGGACAGACCTATGGCTACACCTTC
CATSYLPGQTYGYTF
>TRBD2|NA|TRBJ2-7|TRBV6-1
TGTGCCAGCATCGGACTAGCGGGGGCATCCTACGAGCAGTACTTC
CASIGLAGASYEQYF
>NA|medium-sized|TRBJ1-4|TRBV20-1
TGCAGTGCTAGACTAGGGGGTGATGAAAAACTGTTTTTT
CSARLGGDEKLFF
>TRBD1|NA|TRBJ1-5|TRBV20-1
TGCAGTGCTAGAGGCGCGGTTGTGACAGGGCGTCAGCCCCAGCATTTT
CSARGAVVTGRQPQHF
>NA|NA|TRBJ1-2|TRBV5-4
TGTGCCAGCAGCTTGGCCCACAGGGTCTATGGCTACACCTTC
CASSLAHRVYGYTF
>NA|few|TRBJ2-1|TRBV5-4
TGTGCCAGCAGCTTGGACAAGACCTCCTACAATGAGCAGTTCTTC
CASSLDKTSYNEQFF
>NA|few|TRBJ2-3|TRBV6-1
TGTGCCAGCAAGGTGGGGGGGCCCGGAGATACGCAGTATTTT
CASKVGGPGDTQYF
>NA|NA|TRBJ1-2|TRBV27
TGTGCCAGCAGTGGGGGCGCAGGGTATGGCTACACCTTC
CASSGGAGYGYTF
>NA|NA|TRBJ1-3|TRBV25-1
TGTGCCAGCAAGGAGGGCTCTGGAAACACCATATATTTT
CASKEGSGNTIYF
>NA|NA|TRBJ2-7|TRBV5-1
TGCGCCAGCAGCGCCTCTCCGGGCACGGGAAGGAGCGAGCAGTACTTC
CASSASPGTGRSEQYF
>NA|medium-sized|TRBJ1-2|TRBV10-2
TGCGCCAGCAGTGAGGAGGGGTGGGACTATGGCTACACCTTC
CASSEEGWDYGYTF
>NA|few|TRBJ1-1|TRBV6-2/TRBV6-3
TGTGCCAGCAGTGATTTCACAGGGTCGGGGGAAGCTTTCTTT
CASSDFTGSGEAFF
>TRBD1|large|TRBJ1-2|TRBV29-1
TGCAGCGTGCCGGACAGGCTCTATGGCTACACCTTC
CSVPDRLYGYTF
>NA|few|TRBJ2-2|TRBV6-1
TGTGCCAGCACAGGGTCCTATATCTTCACCGGGGAGCTGTTTTTT
CASTGSYIFTGELFF
>NA|few|TRBJ1-6|TRBV5-5
TGTGCCAGCAGCTTGTTACCGTCGAGCTCCTATAATTCACCCCTCCACTTT
CASSLLPSSSYNSPLHF
>NA|NA|TRBJ1-4|TRBV20-1
TGCAGTGCTAGCGGGGGAGTCGCAACTAATGAAAAACTGTTTTTT
CSASGGVATNEKLFF
>NA|NA|TRBJ1-6|TRBV28
TGTGCCAGCAGTCGCCCCGGTTATAATTCACCCCTCCACTTT
CASSRPGYNSPLHF
>NA|few|TRBJ1-6|TRBV27
TGTGCCAGCAGAAGGGGCAGTTATAATTCACCCCTCCACTTT
CASRRGSYNSPLHF
>NA|few|TRBJ2-5|TRBV30
TGTGCCTGGAGTGTACCGGCTTCCCAGTACTTC
CAWSVPASQYF
>NA|few|TRBJ1-3|TRBV7-2
TGTGCCAGCAGCTCAAACCGCGGCTCTGGAAACACCATATATTTT
CASSSNRGSGNTIYF
>NA|few|TRBJ2-1|TRBV6-2/TRBV6-3
TGTGCCAGCAGTTCCCGGCTAGCGCCTTACAATGAGCAGTTCTTC
CASSSRLAPYNEQFF
>NA|few|TRBJ1-1|TRBV5-4
TGTGCCAGCAGCCGGGAATTGGGAAACACTGAAGCTTTCTTT
CASSRELGNTEAFF
>NA|medium-sized|TRBJ2-1|TRBV6-5
TGTGCCAGCAGTTGGGGGGCCACAAGAAATGAGCAGTTCTTC
CASSWGATRNEQFF
>NA|few|TRBJ1-1|TRBV5-5
TGTGCCAGCAGCTTGGCCGCTGCTGAAGCTTTCTTT
CASSLAAAEAFF
>NA|medium-sized|TRBJ2-2|TRBV11-1
TGTGCCAGCAGCTTAGGACCGACACCGAACACCGGGGAGCTGTTTTTT
CASSLGPTPNTGELFF
>NA|few|TRBJ1-1|TRBV12-3/TRBV12-4
TGTGCCAGCAGTTTAGGGGCAGGAAACACTGAAGCTTTCTTT
CASSLGAGNTEAFF
>NA|few|TRBJ1-1|TRBV4-1
TGCGCCAGCAGCCAAGTACGCGACAGGCCTGTAGACACTGAAGCTTTCTTT
CASSQVRDRPVDTEAFF
>NA|NA|TRBJ2-1|TRBV5-1
TGCGCCAGCAGCTTGGGACTAGACAATGAGCAGTTCTTC
CASSLGLDNEQFF